This entry features one T cell receptor (beta chain) sequence. What it binds is unknown. The data are from a study of shared clonotypes between healthy human individuals. Trimming cost V 3 bases and J 4 bases, with 7 bases left between them. Germline CDR1 and CDR2: MRHNA and SNTAGT. The CDR3 totals 13 residues. The study's findings and limits: It was the few donors that limited the genetic and exposure-history diversity represented.

In the CD4+ fraction, cells were divided into CD45RA+ naive and CD45RA-negative memory subsets. The deep-level immunoSEQ assay was used. It was across several immunoSEQ plates that each subset's genomic DNA was evenly split. Sequencing used immunoSEQ multiplex PCR; TCRdb keeps in-frame clones, though not all of them. The sample carries about 2.3 million clones, approximately 95% recorded once. The genes are TRBV6-4 and TRBJ2-1, with a tentative D call TRBD2 (5 bases). The sample consisted of naive CD4+ T cells from PBMCs. Stated subset: CD45RA+ positively selected. The origin of this receptor is a man aged 18 to 29 in good health. Some clones in this sample may be carry-over from other donors' samples. The CDR3 region has the DNA TGTGCCAGCAGTGATCTAGCTTACAATGAGCAGTTCTTC. Translated, it gives CASSDLAYNEQFF.